These 17 T cell receptor beta chains originate from one sample sequenced in a study of identical twins. TCRdb itself ran the 5' RACE reads through MiXCR, one entry per CDR3 protein. The data show about 700,000 distinct CDR3 sequences, around 6% seen once. The material sequenced was naive T cells sorted from blood. Source of these receptors: a young man in good health.

This clonotype was observed at least ten times. The CDR3: CSARGAQETQYF. The CDR3 DNA is TGCAGTGCCCGTGGGGCCCAAGAGACCCAGTACTTC. The J gene is TRBJ2-5, the V gene TRBV20-1, with D possibly matching TRBD1 (5 bases). This CDR3 contains 12 residues. Per germline, CDR1 DFQATT and CDR2 SNEGSKA (reference sequence). V was cut by 6 bases and J by 1 base, with 9 bases left in between.

The sample holds many counts of this clonotype. CDR3 sequence: CSARTGATYEQYF. The CDR3 DNA sequence: TGCAGTGCTCGAACGGGAGCAACCTACGAGCAGTACTTC. The V and J genes are TRBV20-1 and TRBJ2-7; perhaps TRBD2 as D (6 bases). CDR1 and CDR2 (germline): DFQATT, SNEGSKA (reference sequence). The V and J ends lost 5 bases and 2 bases respectively, with 13 bases between them. CDR3 length equals 13 residues.

In its sample, this clonotype was seen many times. This chain uses TRBV12-3 or TRBV12-4 with TRBJ2-1; D is undetermined. This CDR3 is 12 amino acids long. V was pared by 3 bases and J by 11 bases, with 11 bases between. The chain's CDR3 is CASSLVVPQQFF. The CDR3 DNA sequence: TGTGCCAGCAGTTTGGTCGTTCCGCAGCAGTTCTTC.

This clonotype was detected only a few times. This chain joins TRBV12-3 or TRBV12-4 and TRBJ2-2, with D possibly being TRBD2 (5 bases). The V end was cut by 6 bases, the J end by 9 bases, with 14 bases between. This CDR3 has 13 residues. Here the CDR3 DNA reads TGTGCCAGCAGCCCCCGGACTTTCTGGGAGCTGTTTTTT. As protein: CASSPRTFWELFF.

This clonotype was seen ten or more times. The genes are TRBV5-6 and TRBJ2-1, with TRBD2 identical over 11 bases. V lost 2 bases, J lost 7 bases, and 5 bases stayed unmatched. Germline CDR1 SGHDT, CDR2 YYEEEE. This CDR3 has 15 residues. In DNA, the CDR3 is TGTGCCAGCAGCTTCACTAGCGGGAGTCAAAATGAGCAGTTCTTC. The encoded protein is CASSFTSGSQNEQFF.

This clonotype has at least ten counts. This rearrangement joins TRBV3-1 to TRBJ2-1; TRBD2 aligns across 11 bases. The germline CDR1 and CDR2 sequences are LGHDT and YNNKEL (reference sequence). V trimming: 1 base; J trimming: 4 bases; junction bases outside the gene matches: 9. The CDR3 is 18 residues long. CDR3 loop: CASSQGSTSGTLYNEQFF. CDR3 nucleotide sequence: TGTGCCAGCAGCCAAGGTTCGACTAGCGGGACCCTGTACAATGAGCAGTTCTTC.

This clonotype has ten or more counts. The chain carries TRBV20-1 and TRBJ2-7; D remains unclear. V lost 1 base, J lost 4 bases, and 8 bases lay in between. Germline CDR1 reads DFQATT; CDR2 reads SNEGSKA (reference sequence). The CDR3 loop spans 12 amino acids. The chain's CDR3 is CSARAVAYEQYF. DNA of the CDR3: TGCAGTGCTAGAGCGGTCGCGTACGAGCAGTACTTC.

This clonotype was seen only a few times. The chain joins TRBV7-3 to TRBJ1-5; 8 bases fit TRBD1. This CDR3 is built from 13 residues. V gave up 5 bases and J gave up 7 bases; unmatched junction bases: 4. The germline gives CDR1 SGHTA, CDR2 FQGTGA. CDR3 bases: TGTGCCAGCAGCATAAACAGGGGGCAGCCCCAGCATTTT. Its protein is CASSINRGQPQHF.

Only a few counts were recorded for this clonotype. The chain carries TRBV6-2 or TRBV6-3 and TRBJ2-1; maybe TRBD2 (5 bases). CDR3 length: 16 amino acids. V dropped 7 bases and J dropped 4 bases, with 20 bases sitting between them. CDR1 and CDR2 (germline): MNHEY, SVGEGT. DNA for the CDR3: TGTGCCAGCATCGACAACTTGAGCGGATATTACAATGAGCAGTTCTTC. Its protein is CASIDNLSGYYNEQFF.

The gene calls are TRBV3-1 and TRBJ2-3; no reliable D call. Germline CDR1 is LGHDT and CDR2 is YNNKEL (reference sequence). CDR3 length: 16 amino acids. V was trimmed by 1 base and J by 6 bases, leaving 17 bases between them. The CDR3 nucleotides read TGTGCCAGCAGCCAAGTCGGACGCCTTCCGGGCGATACGCAGTATTTT. Amino acid sequence: CASSQVGRLPGDTQYF.

This clonotype was seen at least ten times. The rearrangement uses TRBV7-8 and TRBJ2-1; D may match TRBD1 or TRBD2 (5 bases each). Trimming removed 4 bases at V and 3 bases at J, with 10 bases between. Germline CDR1 is SGHVS and CDR2 is FQNEAQ. This CDR3 spans 14 amino acids. CDR3 nucleotide sequence: TGTGCCAGCAGCTCGGGACCAAGCTACAATGAGCAGTTCTTC. Amino acid sequence: CASSSGPSYNEQFF.

As for this clonotype: This could be a read error, since a much larger clone is one nucleotide away. The chain couples TRBV29-1 to TRBJ2-7; D may be TRBD1 (7 bases). This CDR3 comprises 13 residues. Per germline, CDR1 SQVTM and CDR2 ANQGSEA. Trimming cost V 7 bases and J 8 bases, with 21 bases left between them. CDR3 sequence (DNA): TGCAGCGCTAAAATCGCGCCAGGGGGGAAGCAGTACGTC. The encoded protein is CSAKIAPGGKQYV.

This clonotype showed up many times. V and J are TRBV29-1 and TRBJ2-7, with TRBD2 identical over 11 bases. Germline V gene data show CDR1 as SQVTM and CDR2 as ANQGSEA. Trimming at V came to 0 bases and at J to 2 bases, leaving 6 bases not matched to a gene. The CDR3 length is 16 residues. The CDR3 region is CSVEDPASGRPYEQYF. The DNA of the CDR3 is TGCAGCGTTGAAGATCCGGCTAGCGGGAGGCCCTACGAGCAGTACTTC.

This clonotype was seen repeatedly, ten times or more. The V call is TRBV5-6, the J call TRBJ2-5, with 11 positions matching TRBD2. This CDR3 has 16 amino acids. V shed 2 bases and J 5 bases; nucleotides not matched to a gene: 8. The germline V gene encodes CDR1 SGHDT and CDR2 YYEEEE. CDR3 amino acids: CASSFTALAGVETQYF. The CDR3 region has the DNA TGTGCCAGCAGCTTCACTGCACTAGCGGGAGTGGAGACCCAGTACTTC.

In its sample, this clonotype was seen many times. This chain joins TRBV7-2 and TRBJ1-5, with TRBD1 identical over 7 bases. V dropped 3 bases and J dropped 0; count of bases not matched to a gene: 2. Germline CDR1 SGHTA, CDR2 FQGNSA. The CDR3 spans 15 residues. CDR3: CASSFGQDSNQPQHF. CDR3 DNA: TGTGCCAGCAGCTTCGGACAGGATAGCAATCAGCCCCAGCATTTT. Based on the CDR3 plus reference TRBV7-2 and TRBJ1-5, the full variable domain is GAGVSQSPSNKVTEKGKDVELRCDPISGHTALYWYRQSLGQGLEFLIYFQGNSAPDKSGLPSDRFSAERTGGSVSTLTIQRTQQEDSAVYLCASSFGQDSNQPQHFGDGTRLSIL.

In DNA, the CDR3 is TGTGCCAGCAGCTTGTCCGGGGGAGCCCCCACAGATACGCAGTATTTT. This codes for CASSLSGGAPTDTQYF. V is TRBV5-5 and J is TRBJ2-3; D may be TRBD2 (6 bases). The CDR3 is made up of 16 amino acids. V was cut by 1 base and J by 2 bases, with 14 bases left in between. The V gene's germline CDR1 is SGHKS and CDR2 YYEKEE (reference sequence).

The V gene is TRBV7-2, the J gene TRBJ2-7; D perhaps matches TRBD2 (5 bases). The germline V and J ends were trimmed by 5 bases and 0 bases, with 11 bases remaining between them. Germline V CDR1 and CDR2: SGHTA, FQGNSA. The CDR3 sequence is 14 residues long. This CDR3 reads CASSKRGASYEQYV. The CDR3 nucleotides are TGTGCCAGCAGCAAACGGGGAGCCTCCTACGAGCAGTACGTC.